This T cell receptor (beta chain) was observed in a study of blood T cell repertoires in COVID-19. For the study at large: COVID-19 samples collected from the United States, Italy and Spain covered acute and convalescent phases.

This CDR3 is 12 amino acids long. V shed 1 base, J shed 5 bases, and the junction held 2 bases outside the gene matches. CDR1 and CDR2 from the germline V gene are SQVTM and ANQGSEA. This clone occurred a few times. Authors' methods: Counts of nucleated cells, estimated from reference gene primer amplification, were obtained. This table comes from immunoSEQ multiplex PCR, and its TCRdb copy is limited to in-frame clones, with some not included. That table supplies the V and J calls and clone size; D and trimming were determined from the DNA. The sample holds 150,000 to 200,000 clones, roughly 85% seen once.

The chain employs TRBV29-1 and TRBJ2-7; 7 bases are a match to TRBD1. Source material: peripheral blood. The TCR was taken from a man in his 60s with active or convalescent COVID-19. CDR3 loop: CSVEAGGNEQYF. Here the CDR3 DNA reads TGCAGCGTTGAAGCAGGGGGAAACGAGCAGTACTTC.